This T cell receptor (beta chain) was recorded in a study of T cells in Graves' hyperthyroidism and ophthalmopathy. Over 9 ml of fresh peripheral blood supplied the PBMCs. Trimming cost V 2 bases and J 5 bases; bases outside gene matches: 4. The CDR3 has 15 amino acids. CDR1 and CDR2 from the germline V gene are SGHTA and FQGTGA. The CDR3 regions of TCR beta were amplified from RNA transcripts. First-round RT-PCR targeting the TCR CDR3 was performed with the HTBI primer set. TCRdb itself ran the multiplex PCR reads through MiXCR, one entry per CDR3 protein. The table records hundreds of thousands of distinct CDR3 sequences, 17% of them present only once. This clonotype occurred many times.

Input material: blood. The rearrangement uses TRBV7-3 and TRBJ2-1; the match to TRBD2 covers 9 bases. The TCR sequence derives from a woman aged 18-29 years with Graves' ophthalmopathy. The DNA of the CDR3 is TGTGCCAGCAGCTTATTGCGGGAGGGTAACAATGAGCAGTTCTTC. It specifies CASSLLREGNNEQFF.